This TCR beta chain was observed in a study of cytotoxic CD8 clonotypes in ibrutinib-treated CLL. Turning to this clone: Antigen specificity is unknown.

Regarding the study as a whole: The public clonotypes identified were infrequent and showed contraction or stability on treatment.

Using immunoSEQ multiplex PCR, the repertoire was profiled, and TCRdb retains in-frame clones only, with some absent. The sample carries about 120,000 clones, 58% recorded once. The CDR3 is 16 amino acids. CDR1 SEHNR and CDR2 FQNEAQ come from the germline V gene (reference sequence). V lost 2 bases to trimming and J lost 7 bases; unmatched junction nucleotides: 11. The source is a human donor with chronic lymphocytic leukemia. The chain couples TRBV7-9 to TRBJ1-1; 9 bases align to TRBD1. Sequencing used PBMCs, obtained after 24 months of ibrutinib treatment. The CDR3 here is CASSLPIFGQGSEAFF. The CDR3 DNA sequence: TGTGCCAGCAGCTTACCCATCTTCGGACAGGGGAGTGAAGCTTTCTTT. Drawing the rest from reference TRBV7-9 and TRBJ1-1, the complete variable domain is DTGVSQNPRHKITKRGQNVTFRCDPISEHNRLYWYRQTLGQGPEFLTYFQNEAQLEKSRLLSDRFSAERPKGSFSTLEIQRTEQGDSAMYLCASSLPIFGQGSEAFFGQGTRLTVV.